One sample yielded the 24 T cell receptor beta chains listed below, sequenced in a study of cytomegalovirus exposure and HLA in healthy donors. Primers: 60 Vbeta forward and 13 Jbeta reverse. Profiled with immunoSEQ multiplex PCR; TCRdb holds only in-frame clones, not every one. The data show about 200,000 clones, with more than 75% seen just once and 12% to 15% held by the top ten. Sequencing input: PBMCs. The receptors originated from a woman in her twenties or thirties in good health and CMV-seropositive.

The rearrangement links TRBV6-5 to TRBJ2-5; no clear D. Trimming removed 5 bases from V and 5 bases from J, with 12 bases in between. CDR3 length equals 13 residues. CDR1 and CDR2 from the germline V gene are MNHEY and SVGAGI. This chain's CDR3 is CASSRDTSETQYF. The CDR3 DNA sequence: TGTGCCAGCAGTAGAGACACAAGTGAGACCCAGTACTTC.

The V gene is TRBV10-3, the J gene TRBJ2-7, with 9 bases lining up with TRBD1. This CDR3 is 16 amino acids long. Germline CDR1 and CDR2: ENHRY and SYGVKD. The J segment lost 4 bases and the V segment lost 3 bases, leaving 10 bases of the junction unmatched. This CDR3 reads CAISDQQGARGYEQYF. The DNA of the CDR3 is TGTGCCATCAGTGACCAACAGGGGGCAAGAGGATACGAGCAGTACTTC.

This chain links TRBV7-2 with TRBJ1-1; D may be TRBD1 (5 bases). The germline gives CDR1 SGHTA, CDR2 FQGNSA. V was shortened by 4 bases and J by 5 bases, with 11 bases between the two germline ends. This CDR3 is 13 amino acids long. CDR3 residues: CASSSGGGTEAFF. The CDR3 coding sequence is TGTGCCAGCAGCTCAGGCGGGGGGACTGAAGCTTTCTTT.

This rearrangement joins TRBV5-6 to TRBJ2-7, with D possibly matching TRBD1 (6 bases). In germline, CDR1 is SGHDT, CDR2 YYEEEE. V lost 0 bases to trimming and J lost 2 bases, with 21 bases between them. The CDR3 sequence is 18 residues long. CDR3 nucleotide sequence: TGTGCCAGCAGCTTGGCTGTTCCGTTTCTGGGGGCCGCCTACGAGCAGTACTTC. This encodes CASSLAVPFLGAAYEQYF.

This chain links TRBV5-4 with TRBJ2-5; D possibly corresponds to TRBD2 (6 bases). The CDR3 runs to 13 residues. Germline lookup yields CDR1 SGHNT and CDR2 YYREEE (reference sequence). The V end lost 2 bases, the J end lost 5 bases, and 10 bases lay between the germline ends. The CDR3 region is CASSLGGRETQYF. The CDR3 bases are TGTGCCAGCAGCTTAGGAGGGCGGGAGACCCAGTACTTC. Complete variable domain (other parts from reference TRBV5-4 and TRBJ2-5): ETGVTQSPTHLIKTRGQQVTLRCSSQSGHNTVSWYQQALGQGPQFIFQYYREEENGRGNFPPRFSGLQFPNYSSELNVNALELDDSALYLCASSLGGRETQYFGPGTRLLVL.

The V call is TRBV30, the J call TRBJ2-1; D call uncertain. This CDR3 comprises 12 residues. Trimming left V 0 bases short and J 8 bases short, with 8 bases between. CDR1 is GTSNPN, CDR2 SVGIG, per germline (reference sequence). CDR3 in DNA: TGTGCCTGGAGTGTACTTGGGCATGAGCAGTTCTTC. It specifies CAWSVLGHEQFF.

The rearrangement uses TRBV4-1 and TRBJ1-2, with 10 nucleotides matching TRBD1. Germline-derived CDR1 and CDR2 are MGHRA and YSYEKL. Losses at the gene ends were 1 base for V and 4 bases for J; bases not matched to a gene: 6. CDR3 length equals 16 residues. CDR3 coding DNA: TGCGCCAGCAGCCAAGGGGGACAGGGGAAGGCCTATGGCTACACCTTC. Encoded protein: CASSQGGQGKAYGYTF.

The V gene is TRBV21-1, the J gene TRBJ2-7; no DNA check was done on the table's D call, TRBD1. TRBV21-1 is recorded as a pseudogene. The CDR3 is 14 residues long. The CDR3 region has the DNA TGTGCCAGCAACCCACAGGTCATCTCCTACGAGCAGTACTTC. Translation gives CASNPQVISYEQYF.

V and J are TRBV30 and TRBJ1-3; 8 bases fit TRBD1. The CDR3 runs to 16 residues. V trimming: 1 base; J trimming: 8 bases; junction bases outside the gene matches: 13. From germline, CDR1 is GTSNPN and CDR2 SVGIG (reference sequence). The CDR3 is CAWSGAGTGDRDTIYF. CDR3 in DNA: TGTGCCTGGAGTGGAGCCGGGACAGGCGATCGGGACACCATATATTTT.

The chain uses TRBV5-5 and TRBJ1-4, with a weak D call TRBD1 (6 bases). The V and J ends lost 0 bases and 8 bases respectively, with 11 bases between them. Per the germline V gene, CDR1 is SGHKS and CDR2 is YYEKEE (reference sequence). The CDR3 is 14 residues long. CDR3 coding DNA: TGTGCCAGCAGCTTGGGAGGGGGGGAGGAAAAACTGTTTTTT. Amino acid sequence: CASSLGGGEEKLFF.

On this clone itself: This same CDR3 is encoded by further DNA sequences in the sample. V is TRBV7-3 and J is TRBJ2-5; unclear D gene. V was shortened by 5 bases and J by 0 bases, with 7 bases between the two germline ends. The CDR3 consists of 13 residues. Germline lookup yields CDR1 SGHTA and CDR2 FQGTGA. The CDR3 DNA sequence: TGTGCCAGCAGCATCGACTACCAAGAGACCCAGTACTTC. It is translated as CASSIDYQETQYF.

The gene calls are TRBV25-1 and TRBJ2-3; 7 nucleotides align to TRBD2. Germline lookup yields CDR1 MGHDK and CDR2 SYGVNS. J was trimmed by 0 bases and V by 1 base; bases with no gene match: 4. The CDR3 contains 16 residues. CDR3 in DNA: TGTGCCAGCAGTGAATCCAGCGGGGATAGCACAGATACGCAGTATTTT. It codes for CASSESSGDSTDTQYF.

The chain has TRBV7-9 and TRBJ1-1; 7 bases fit TRBD1. Germline-derived CDR1 and CDR2 are SEHNR and FQNEAQ (reference sequence). Trimming removed 6 bases from V and 1 base from J; junction bases left unmatched: 5. CDR3 size: 14 residues. The CDR3 region has the DNA TGTGCCAGCAGACGGGGACAGCCGAACACTGAAGCTTTCTTT. The encoded protein is CASRRGQPNTEAFF.

The chain carries TRBV7-2 and TRBJ2-2; perhaps TRBD2 as D (7 bases). The germline gives CDR1 SGHTA, CDR2 FQGNSA. Between the trimmed V and J ends, which lost 3 bases and 1 base, there was a span of 12 bases. The length of the CDR3 is 16 residues. Here the CDR3 reads CASSFGGAGNTGELFF. CDR3 nucleotide sequence: TGTGCCAGCAGCTTTGGGGGGGCCGGGAACACCGGGGAGCTGTTTTTT.

This chain uses TRBV5-1 with TRBJ1-1, with D tentatively TRBD1 (5 bases). This CDR3 comprises 15 residues. From germline, CDR1 is SGHRS and CDR2 YFSETQ. V lost 6 bases, J lost 1 base, and 16 bases lay in between. The CDR3 region has the DNA TGCGCCAGCACCTCGGGCGGGGGTGCGAACACTGAAGCTTTCTTT. This encodes CASTSGGGANTEAFF.

As to this clone: This same CDR3 is encoded by further DNA sequences in the sample. The V call is TRBV9, the J call TRBJ2-7; the D gene is possibly TRBD2 (6 bases). Germline V gives CDR1 SGDLS, CDR2 YYNGEE. This CDR3 is 14 amino acids long. The V and J ends lost 0 bases and 3 bases respectively, with 10 bases between them. CDR3 loop: CASSVGSGGYEQYF. The DNA of the CDR3 is TGTGCCAGCAGCGTAGGGTCCGGGGGCTACGAGCAGTACTTC.

The chain uses TRBV7-8 and TRBJ1-2, with a weak D call TRBD1 (5 bases). Germline CDR1 is SGHVS and CDR2 is FQNEAQ. V lost 4 bases and J lost 1, with 13 bases in between. CDR3 length: 15 amino acids. In DNA, the CDR3 is TGTGCCAGCAGCTCCGGGGGTTGGGATAACTATGGCTACACCTTC. Its translation: CASSSGGWDNYGYTF.

This rearrangement joins TRBV5-1 to TRBJ1-2; D uncertain. CDR3 length equals 12 residues. Germline V gene lookup returns CDR1 SGHRS and CDR2 YFSETQ. Trimming took 4 bases from V and 8 from J, leaving 12 bases between them. The CDR3 loop reads CASSVTSQGYTF. The CDR3 bases are TGCGCCAGCAGCGTTACGTCCCAGGGCTACACCTTC.

This clone has only one observation. For the CDR3, the DNA is TGTGCCACCGGCTCAGGGGGGCTTTGGTCACCCCTCCACTTT. It is translated as CATGSGGLWSPLHF. This rearrangement joins TRBV15 to TRBJ1-6; 7 bases fit TRBD1. In germline, CDR1 is LNHNV, CDR2 YYDKDF (reference sequence). The trim removed 8 bases at V and 10 bases at J, leaving 11 bases unmatched. The CDR3 contains 14 residues.

V and J are TRBV13 and TRBJ1-1, with a weak D call TRBD1 (6 bases). The CDR3 is 12 amino acids. CDR1 PRHDT and CDR2 FYEKMQ come from the germline V gene (reference sequence). The V end was cut by 6 bases, the J end by 4 bases, with 9 bases between. This CDR3 is CASSSGATEAFF. The CDR3 DNA sequence: TGTGCCAGCAGTTCAGGGGCCACTGAAGCTTTCTTT.

This rearrangement joins TRBV5-1 to TRBJ1-2; 7 nucleotides agree with TRBD1. The V and J ends lost 4 bases and 2 bases, in that order; junction bases with no gene match: 5. The CDR3 runs to 14 residues. Germline V gives CDR1 SGHRS, CDR2 YFSETQ. The CDR3 sequence: CASSATTGNYGYTF. The CDR3 coding sequence is TGCGCCAGCAGCGCCACGACAGGGAACTATGGCTACACCTTC.

The chain links TRBV2 to TRBJ2-7, with 9 bases that match TRBD1. The CDR3 is made up of 16 amino acids. Germline V lookup: CDR1 SNHLY, CDR2 FYNNEI. With V trimmed by 5 bases and J by 4 bases, 12 bases remained unmatched. CDR3 sequence (DNA): TGTGCCAGCAGTCGGAAGCGGGACAGGGAGGTTTACGAGCAGTACTTC. This sequence encodes CASSRKRDREVYEQYF.

The CDR3 region is CASSPSRDRDTEAFF. In DNA form, the CDR3 reads TGTGCCAGCAGCCCTTCCCGGGACAGGGACACTGAAGCTTTCTTT. V and J are TRBV11-2 and TRBJ1-1; 9 bases fit TRBD1. V dropped 5 bases and J dropped 3; count of bases not matched to a gene: 7. CDR1 and CDR2 from the germline V gene are SGHAT and FQNNGV. The CDR3 runs 15 residues.

The CDR3 coding sequence is TGTGCCAGCAGCTTATCTCGGGGGGGCGGGGACGAGCAGTACTTC. This sequence encodes CASSLSRGGGDEQYF. This chain uses TRBV13 with TRBJ2-7, with TRBD2 matching 8 bases. The CDR3 consists of 15 residues. V shed 2 bases, J shed 5 bases, and the junction held 8 bases outside the gene matches. Germline V gives CDR1 PRHDT, CDR2 FYEKMQ (reference sequence).